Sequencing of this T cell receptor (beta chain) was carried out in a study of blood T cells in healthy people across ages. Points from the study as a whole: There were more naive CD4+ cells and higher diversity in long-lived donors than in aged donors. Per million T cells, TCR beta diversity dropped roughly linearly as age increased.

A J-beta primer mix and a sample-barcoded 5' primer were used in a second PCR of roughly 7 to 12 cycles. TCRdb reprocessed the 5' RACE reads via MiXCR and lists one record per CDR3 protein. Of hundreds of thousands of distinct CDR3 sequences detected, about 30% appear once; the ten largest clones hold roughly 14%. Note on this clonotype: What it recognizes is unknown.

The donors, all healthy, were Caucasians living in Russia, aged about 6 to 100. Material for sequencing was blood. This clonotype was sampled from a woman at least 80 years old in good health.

CDR3 coding DNA: TGTGCCAGCAGTTTTTGGACAGTGAACACCGGGGAGCTGTTTTTT. Amino acid sequence: CASSFWTVNTGELFF. The V call is TRBV12-3 or TRBV12-4, the J call TRBJ2-2, with D perhaps TRBD1 (6 bases). The CDR3 contains 15 residues. V lost 3 bases to trimming and J lost 1 base, with 9 bases between them.